One sample yielded the 14 T cell receptor beta chains listed below, sequenced in a study of shared clonotypes between healthy human individuals. Clones were read by immunoSEQ multiplex PCR, and TCRdb kept only the in-frame ones, dropping some. The sample records 450,000 to 500,000 clones, about three quarters being singletons. Sample: PBMCs. Receptors originate from a woman in her thirties or forties in good health. Some clones in this sample may be carry-over from other donors' samples.

Here the CDR3 reads CASSPLGGETQYF. CDR3 nucleotide sequence: TGTGCCAGCAGTCCCTTAGGTGGAGAGACCCAGTACTTC. V gene TRBV7-3 combines with J gene TRBJ2-5; D not resolved. The germline V gene has CDR1 SGHTA and CDR2 FQGTGA. This CDR3 has 13 amino acids. The V end lost 6 bases, the J end lost 4 bases, and 12 bases lay between the germline ends.

This sequence joins TRBV19 and TRBJ2-7; no clear D gene. CDR1 is LNHDA and CDR2 is SQIVND in the germline V gene (reference sequence). CDR3 length equals 15 residues. The ends were cut back, 6 bases at V and 2 bases at J, with 17 bases in the middle. In nucleotides, the CDR3 is TGTGCCAGTAGGAGACAAGCAGACGATACCTACGAGCAGTACTTC. This translates into CASRRQADDTYEQYF.

This clone has just a few counts. The V and J genes are TRBV11-2 and TRBJ2-7; 12 positions agree with TRBD2. CDR3 size: 14 residues. V was pared by 4 bases and J by 7 bases, with 5 bases of the junction left unmatched. From germline, CDR1 is SGHAT and CDR2 FQNNGV. CDR3 DNA sequence: TGTGCCAGCAGCTCACTAGCGGGAGGTGGTGAGCAGTACTTC. This sequence encodes CASSSLAGGGEQYF.

V is TRBV25-1 and J is TRBJ1-1, with a weak D call TRBD1 (6 bases). CDR1 and CDR2 (germline): MGHDK, SYGVNS. The CDR3 loop spans 13 amino acids. Deletions cut 2 bases from V and 5 bases from J, with 9 bases between. This CDR3 reads CASSEKRGTEAFF. The CDR3 DNA is TGTGCCAGCAGTGAAAAGAGGGGGACTGAAGCTTTCTTT.

V is TRBV11-2 and J is TRBJ1-3, with 10 bases lining up with TRBD1. Germline V gene sequence: CDR1 SGHAT, CDR2 FQNNGV. Trimming cost V 4 bases and J 0 bases; bases outside gene matches: 9. This CDR3 is 18 amino acids long. The CDR3 nucleotides are TGTGCCAGCAGCTCCTGGACAGGGGGGTTCCTCTCTGGAAACACCATATATTTT. The encoded protein is CASSSWTGGFLSGNTIYF.

The genes are TRBV5-1 and TRBJ2-7, with D possibly TRBD1 on 6 matching bases. CDR1 SGHRS and CDR2 YFSETQ come from the germline V gene. Trimming pared 0 bases from V and 6 bases from J, leaving 19 bases between. This CDR3 comprises 16 residues. The DNA of the CDR3 is TGCGCCAGCAGCTTGGATACGTTAGGACAGAGGGTCGAGCAGTACTTC. This codes for CASSLDTLGQRVEQYF.

In DNA, the CDR3 is TGTGCCAGCAGACGGAGCAATGAAAAACTGTTTTTT. It encodes CASRRSNEKLFF. The chain uses TRBV11-1 and TRBJ1-4, with unresolved D. V was trimmed by 6 bases and J by 5 bases, leaving 7 bases between them. CDR1 and CDR2 (germline): SGHAT, FQDESV (reference sequence). The CDR3 length is 12 residues.

This chain joins TRBV28 and TRBJ2-7; 10 bases are a match to TRBD2. CDR3 length: 15 residues. Germline CDR1 reads MDHEN; CDR2 reads SYDVKM. The trim removed 6 bases at V and 0 bases at J, leaving 5 bases unmatched. CDR3 DNA: TGTGCCAGCAGCTCAGCTAGCGGGAGCTCCTACGAGCAGTACTTC. It is translated as CASSSASGSSYEQYF.

This chain joins TRBV11-2 and TRBJ2-5; TRBD1 or TRBD2 may be the D gene (5 bases each). Germline V CDR1 and CDR2: SGHAT, FQNNGV. The V gene lost 4 bases and the J gene lost 7 bases, with 22 bases spanning the gap. The CDR3 totals 16 residues. The CDR3: CASSSLRGSGRGTQYF. For the CDR3, the DNA is TGTGCCAGCAGCTCGCTACGGGGCTCCGGAAGGGGGACCCAGTACTTC. Full variable domain (rest looked up from reference TRBV11-2 and TRBJ2-5): EAGVAQSPRYKIIEKRQSVAFWCNPISGHATLYWYQQILGQGPKLLIQFQNNGVVDDSQLPKDRFSAERLKGVDSTLKIQPAKLEDSAVYLCASSSLRGSGRGTQYFGPGTRLLVL.

V is TRBV5-4 and J is TRBJ2-3, with 9 bases fitting TRBD1. The CDR3 is 15 amino acids. Germline V lookup: CDR1 SGHNT, CDR2 YYREEE (reference sequence). V lost 2 bases to trimming and J lost 4 bases; unmatched junction nucleotides: 5. CDR3 region: CASSLRTGVADTQYF. In DNA, the CDR3 is TGTGCCAGCAGCTTACGGACAGGGGTGGCAGATACGCAGTATTTT.

V gene TRBV6-1 combines with J gene TRBJ2-3; D may be TRBD2 (5 bases). V lost 3 bases and J 8 bases, leaving 12 bases between the germline ends. The length of the CDR3 is 13 residues. The germline V gene encodes CDR1 MNHNS and CDR2 SASEGT. This CDR3 is CASSEAPEATQYF. The CDR3 nucleotides are TGTGCCAGCAGTGAGGCCCCGGAGGCTACGCAGTATTTT.

The CDR3 coding sequence is TGTGCCAGCACCAGAAGCGGGAGCTCCTACGAGCAGTACTTC. Translating gives CASTRSGSSYEQYF. The rearrangement links TRBV2 to TRBJ2-5; 8 bases are a match to TRBD2. The J call could be wrong; TRBJ2-7 is a better fit for the DNA end. This CDR3 region has 14 residues. CDR1 SNHLY and CDR2 FYNNEI come from the germline V gene.

V gene TRBV18 combines with J gene TRBJ1-3; a weak D match, TRBD1 (5 bases). Germline CDR1 reads KGHSH; CDR2 reads LQKENI. The CDR3 is 18 amino acids. V gave up 2 bases and J gave up 0 bases, with 17 bases separating them. For the CDR3, the DNA is TGTGCCAGCTCACCAAATGGTTTCAGGGCGAGCTCTGGAAACACCATATATTTT. Translated: CASSPNGFRASSGNTIYF.

The gene calls are TRBV28 and TRBJ2-1; D uncertain. Trimming took off 4 bases at V and 3 bases at J, with 13 bases between the two ends. This CDR3 comprises 15 residues. Germline V gives CDR1 MDHEN, CDR2 SYDVKM. The CDR3 DNA follows: TGTGCCAGCAGTTCATTGACAACCTACTACAATGAGCAGTTCTTC. This encodes CASSSLTTYYNEQFF.